One T cell receptor beta chain is described in this entry. Clones were read by immunoSEQ multiplex PCR, and TCRdb kept only the in-frame ones, dropping some. The repertoire consists of some 430,000 clones, with less than 95% occurring once and the leading ten covering 0.6%. This sample is part of a study of blood T cell repertoires in COVID-19. On the study more broadly: There were acute and convalescent COVID-19 samples, and they came from the United States, Italy and Spain. The cDNA or gDNA used as material had been derived from T cells, B-cell-depleted T cells, or PBMCs.

Participant-reported clinical history was the basis for cohort assignment. Per the germline V gene, CDR1 is SGDLS and CDR2 is YYNGEE. Trimming at V came to 3 bases and at J to 8 bases, leaving 8 bases not matched to a gene. CDR3 length: 14 residues. Sequenced: PBMCs or T cells enriched from blood (not recorded which). This clonotype originated in a man in his late teens or twenties who had recovered from COVID-19. V usage is TRBV9 and J usage is TRBJ1-2, with 9 bases fitting TRBD1. CDR3 bases: TGTGCCAGCAGCGCCACCGGGACAGGGCAAGGCTACACCTTC. Its protein product is CASSATGTGQGYTF.